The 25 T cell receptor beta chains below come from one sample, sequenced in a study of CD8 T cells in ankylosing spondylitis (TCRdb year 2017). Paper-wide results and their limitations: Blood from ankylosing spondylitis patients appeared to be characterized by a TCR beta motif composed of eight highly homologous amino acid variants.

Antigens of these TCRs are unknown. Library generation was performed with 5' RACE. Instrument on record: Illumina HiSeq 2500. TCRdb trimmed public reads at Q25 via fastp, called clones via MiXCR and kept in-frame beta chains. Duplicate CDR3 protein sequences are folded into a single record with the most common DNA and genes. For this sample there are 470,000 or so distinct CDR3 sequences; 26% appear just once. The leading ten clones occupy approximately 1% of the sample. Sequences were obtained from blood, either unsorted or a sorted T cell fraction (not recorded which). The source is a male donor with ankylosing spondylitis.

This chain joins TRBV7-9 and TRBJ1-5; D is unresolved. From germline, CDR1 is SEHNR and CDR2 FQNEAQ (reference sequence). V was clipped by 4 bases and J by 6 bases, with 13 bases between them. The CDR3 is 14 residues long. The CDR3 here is CASSSSGGGQPQHF. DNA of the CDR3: TGTGCCAGCAGCTCCTCGGGAGGCGGTCAGCCCCAGCATTTT.

The DNA of the CDR3 is TGCGCCAGCAGCCGAACCCCCGGGACACCCAATGAGCAGTTCTTC. This encodes CASSRTPGTPNEQFF. The chain links TRBV5-1 to TRBJ2-1, with a possible D match to TRBD1 (6 bases). Germline V gene sequence: CDR1 SGHRS, CDR2 YFSETQ. The CDR3 is 15 residues long. Trimming pared 4 bases from V and 6 bases from J, leaving 17 bases between.

CDR3 protein: CASSSQSGGELFF. The CDR3 DNA sequence: TGTGCCAGCAGTTCCCAGTCGGGCGGGGAGCTGTTTTTT. The chain has TRBV4-2 and TRBJ2-2, with D hard to call. Trimming pared 6 bases from V and 7 bases from J, leaving 12 bases between. Germline loops: CDR1 LGHNA, CDR2 YNFKEQ. This CDR3 comprises 13 residues.

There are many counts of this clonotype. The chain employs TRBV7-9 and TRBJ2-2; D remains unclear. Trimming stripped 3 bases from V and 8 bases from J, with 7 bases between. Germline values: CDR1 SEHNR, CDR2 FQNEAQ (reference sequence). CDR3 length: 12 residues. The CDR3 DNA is TGTGCCAGCAGCTTTTTCGAGGGGGAGCTGTTTTTT. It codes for CASSFFEGELFF.

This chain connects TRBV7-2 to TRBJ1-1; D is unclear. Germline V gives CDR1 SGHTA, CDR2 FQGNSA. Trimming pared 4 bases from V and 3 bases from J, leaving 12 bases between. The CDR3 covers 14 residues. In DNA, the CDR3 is TGTGCCAGCAGCTCCCAGGCGACGGACACTGAAGCTTTCTTT. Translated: CASSSQATDTEAFF.

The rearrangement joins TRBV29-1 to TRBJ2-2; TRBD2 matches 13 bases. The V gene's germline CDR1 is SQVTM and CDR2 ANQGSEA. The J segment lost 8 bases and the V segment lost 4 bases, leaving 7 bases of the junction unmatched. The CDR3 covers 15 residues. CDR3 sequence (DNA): TGCAGCGTTGGCCGACTAGCGGGAGGTGGAGGGGAGCTGTTTTTT. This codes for CSVGRLAGGGGELFF.

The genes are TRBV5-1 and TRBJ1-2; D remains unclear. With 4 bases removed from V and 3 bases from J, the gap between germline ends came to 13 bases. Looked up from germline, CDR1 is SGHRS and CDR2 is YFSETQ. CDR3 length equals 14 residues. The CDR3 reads CASSIQDGDYGYTF. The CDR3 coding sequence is TGCGCCAGCAGCATTCAGGACGGAGACTATGGCTACACCTTC.

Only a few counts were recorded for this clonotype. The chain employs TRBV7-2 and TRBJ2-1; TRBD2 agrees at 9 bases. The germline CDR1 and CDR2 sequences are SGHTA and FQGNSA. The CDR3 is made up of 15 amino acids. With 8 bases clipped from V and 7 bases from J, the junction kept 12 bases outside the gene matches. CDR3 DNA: TGTGCCAGCTCCGCGGGGGGGATCTCTAGGAATGAGCAGTTCTTC. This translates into CASSAGGISRNEQFF.

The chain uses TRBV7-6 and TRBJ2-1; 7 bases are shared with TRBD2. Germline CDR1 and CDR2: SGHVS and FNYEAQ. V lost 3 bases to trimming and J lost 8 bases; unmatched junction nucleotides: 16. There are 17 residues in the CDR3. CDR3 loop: CASSLGFGLVGSYEQFF. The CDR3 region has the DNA TGTGCCAGCAGCTTGGGCTTTGGACTAGTGGGGTCGTATGAGCAGTTCTTC.

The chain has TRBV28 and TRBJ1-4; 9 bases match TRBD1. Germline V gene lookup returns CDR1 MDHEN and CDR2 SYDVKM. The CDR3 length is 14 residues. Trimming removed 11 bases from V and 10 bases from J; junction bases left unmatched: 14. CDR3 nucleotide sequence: TGTGCCGGCTGCCGGGACAGGGCTTTTGGAAAACTGTTTTTT. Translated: CAGCRDRAFGKLFF.

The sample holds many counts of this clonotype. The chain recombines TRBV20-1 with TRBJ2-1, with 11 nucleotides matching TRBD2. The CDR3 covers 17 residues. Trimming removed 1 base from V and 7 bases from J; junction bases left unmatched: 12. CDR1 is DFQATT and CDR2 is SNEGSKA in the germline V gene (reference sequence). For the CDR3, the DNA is TGCAGTGCTAGAGCTTCTAGCGGGAGGAGTTTTAAGAATGAGCAGTTCTTC. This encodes CSARASSGRSFKNEQFF.

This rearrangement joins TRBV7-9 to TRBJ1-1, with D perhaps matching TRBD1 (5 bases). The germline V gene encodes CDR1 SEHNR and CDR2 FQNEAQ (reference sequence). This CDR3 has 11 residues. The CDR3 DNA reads TGTGCTTTGCGGGAGGGGACTGAAGCTTTCTTT. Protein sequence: CALREGTEAFF.

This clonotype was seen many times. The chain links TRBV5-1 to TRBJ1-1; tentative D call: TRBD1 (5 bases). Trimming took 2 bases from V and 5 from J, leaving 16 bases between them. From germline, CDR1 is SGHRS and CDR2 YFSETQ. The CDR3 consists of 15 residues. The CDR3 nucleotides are TGCGCCAGCAGCTTCGGTCAGGGAAGGATGACTGAAGCTTTCTTT. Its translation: CASSFGQGRMTEAFF.

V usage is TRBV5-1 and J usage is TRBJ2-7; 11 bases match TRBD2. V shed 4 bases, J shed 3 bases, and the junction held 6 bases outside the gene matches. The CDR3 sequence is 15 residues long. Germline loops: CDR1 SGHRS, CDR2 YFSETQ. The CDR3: CASSNTSGSFYEQYV. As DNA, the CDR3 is TGCGCCAGCAGCAACACTAGCGGGAGTTTCTACGAGCAGTACGTC.

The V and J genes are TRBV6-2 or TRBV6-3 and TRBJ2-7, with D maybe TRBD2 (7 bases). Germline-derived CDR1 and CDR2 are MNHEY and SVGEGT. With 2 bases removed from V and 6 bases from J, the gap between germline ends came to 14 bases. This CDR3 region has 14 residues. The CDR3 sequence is CASSYAGASGEQYV. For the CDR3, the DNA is TGTGCCAGCAGTTACGCGGGGGCCTCGGGCGAGCAGTACGTC.

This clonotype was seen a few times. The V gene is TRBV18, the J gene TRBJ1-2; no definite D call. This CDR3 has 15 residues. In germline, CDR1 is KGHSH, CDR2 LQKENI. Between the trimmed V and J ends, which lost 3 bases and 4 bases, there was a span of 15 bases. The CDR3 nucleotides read TGTGCCAGCTCACCCACCCGGGAGGCAGCCTATGGCTACACCTTC. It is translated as CASSPTREAAYGYTF.

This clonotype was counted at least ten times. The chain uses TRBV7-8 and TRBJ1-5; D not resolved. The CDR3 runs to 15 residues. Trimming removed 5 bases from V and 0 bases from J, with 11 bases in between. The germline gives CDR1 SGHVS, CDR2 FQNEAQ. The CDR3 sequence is CASSGRWDSNQPQHF. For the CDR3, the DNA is TGTGCCAGCAGCGGTAGATGGGATAGCAATCAGCCCCAGCATTTT.

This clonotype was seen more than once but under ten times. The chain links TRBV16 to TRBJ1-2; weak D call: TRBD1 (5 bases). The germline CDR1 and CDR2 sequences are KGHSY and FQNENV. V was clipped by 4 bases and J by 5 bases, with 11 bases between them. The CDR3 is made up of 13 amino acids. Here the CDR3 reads CASSRSEGYGYTF. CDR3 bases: TGTGCCAGCAGCCGTTCGGAGGGGTATGGCTACACCTTC.

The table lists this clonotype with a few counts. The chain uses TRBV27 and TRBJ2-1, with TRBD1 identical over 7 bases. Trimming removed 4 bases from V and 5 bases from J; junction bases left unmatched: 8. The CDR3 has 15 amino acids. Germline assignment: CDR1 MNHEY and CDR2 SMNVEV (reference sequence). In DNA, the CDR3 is TGTGCCAGCAGTTCATACCGGGACAGTCACAATGAGCAGTTCTTC. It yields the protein CASSSYRDSHNEQFF.

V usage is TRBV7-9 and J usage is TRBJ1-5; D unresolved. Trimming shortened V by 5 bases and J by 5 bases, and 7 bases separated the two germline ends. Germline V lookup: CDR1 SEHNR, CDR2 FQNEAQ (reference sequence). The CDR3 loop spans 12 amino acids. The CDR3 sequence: CASSPQDQPQHF. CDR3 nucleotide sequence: TGTGCCAGCAGCCCGCAGGATCAGCCCCAGCATTTT.

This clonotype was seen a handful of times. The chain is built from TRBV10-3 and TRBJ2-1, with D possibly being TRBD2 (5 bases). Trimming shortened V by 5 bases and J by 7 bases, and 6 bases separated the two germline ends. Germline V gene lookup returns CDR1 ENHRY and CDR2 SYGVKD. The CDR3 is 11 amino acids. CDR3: CAISRGNEQFF. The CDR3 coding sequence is TGTGCCATCAGTCGGGGAAATGAGCAGTTCTTC.

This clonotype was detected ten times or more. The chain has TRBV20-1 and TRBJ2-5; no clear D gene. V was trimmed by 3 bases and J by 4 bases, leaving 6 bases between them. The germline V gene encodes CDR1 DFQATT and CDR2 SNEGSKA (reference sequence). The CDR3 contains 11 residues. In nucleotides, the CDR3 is TGCAGTGCTAGGGTAGGAGAGACCCAGTACTTC. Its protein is CSARVGETQYF.

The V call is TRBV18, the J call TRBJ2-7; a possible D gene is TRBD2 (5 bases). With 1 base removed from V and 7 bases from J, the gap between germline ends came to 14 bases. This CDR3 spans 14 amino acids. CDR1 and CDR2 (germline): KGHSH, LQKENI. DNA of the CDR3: TGTGCCAGCTCACCACGGGGAGAAACGGCGGAGCAGTACGTC. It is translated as CASSPRGETAEQYV.

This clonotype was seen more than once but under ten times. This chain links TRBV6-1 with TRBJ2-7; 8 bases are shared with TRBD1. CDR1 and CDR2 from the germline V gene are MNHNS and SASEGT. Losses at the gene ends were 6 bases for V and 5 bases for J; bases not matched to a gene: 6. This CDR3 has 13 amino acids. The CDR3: CASSQDRVNEQYV. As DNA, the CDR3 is TGTGCCAGCAGCCAGGACAGGGTTAACGAGCAGTACGTC.

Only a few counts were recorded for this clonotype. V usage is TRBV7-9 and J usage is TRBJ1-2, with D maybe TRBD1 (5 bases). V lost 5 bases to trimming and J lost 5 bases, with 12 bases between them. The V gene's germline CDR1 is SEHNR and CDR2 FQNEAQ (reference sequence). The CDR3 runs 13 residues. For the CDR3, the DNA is TGTGCCAGCAGCGCGGGGGGTCGGTATGGCTACACCTTC. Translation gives CASSAGGRYGYTF. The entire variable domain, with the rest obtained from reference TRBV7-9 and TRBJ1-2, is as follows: DTGVSQNPRHKITKRGQNVTFRCDPISEHNRLYWYRQTLGQGPEFLTYFQNEAQLEKSRLLSDRFSAERPKGSFSTLEIQRTEQGDSAMYLCASSAGGRYGYTFGSGTRLTVV.